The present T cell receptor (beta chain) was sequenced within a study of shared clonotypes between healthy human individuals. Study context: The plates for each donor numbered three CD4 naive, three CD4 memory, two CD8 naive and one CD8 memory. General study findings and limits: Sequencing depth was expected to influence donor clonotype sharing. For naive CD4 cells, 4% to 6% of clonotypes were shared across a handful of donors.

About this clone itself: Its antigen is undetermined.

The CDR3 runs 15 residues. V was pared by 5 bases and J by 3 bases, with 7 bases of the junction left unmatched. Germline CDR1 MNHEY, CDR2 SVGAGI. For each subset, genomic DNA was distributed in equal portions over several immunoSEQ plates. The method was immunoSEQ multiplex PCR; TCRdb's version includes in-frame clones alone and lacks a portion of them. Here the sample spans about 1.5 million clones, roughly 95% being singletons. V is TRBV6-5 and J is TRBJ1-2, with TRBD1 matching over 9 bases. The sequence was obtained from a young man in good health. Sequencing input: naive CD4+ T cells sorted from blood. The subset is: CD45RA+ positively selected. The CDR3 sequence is CASSLTGGPDYGYTF. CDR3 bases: TGTGCCAGCAGTCTCACAGGGGGCCCCGACTATGGCTACACCTTC.